Below, 19 T cell receptor beta chains from the same sample are listed, as sequenced in a study of cytomegalovirus exposure and HLA in healthy donors. The study ran its PCR with 60 Vbeta and 13 Jbeta primers. Data came from immunoSEQ multiplex PCR; TCRdb stores just in-frame clones and leaves some out. The profile shows about 82,000 clones, 65% to 75% of them singletons. The sequencing sample was made of PBMCs. These receptors came from a man younger than 45 in good health and CMV-seropositive.

This clone was seen a single time. The chain carries TRBV2 and TRBJ2-2; 8 bases map to TRBD2. The CDR3 covers 19 residues. CDR1 and CDR2 from the germline V gene are SNHLY and FYNNEI. Trimming cost V 5 bases and J 5 bases; bases outside gene matches: 19. CDR3 protein: CASSQTTPGGGGYTGELFF. In nucleotides, the CDR3 is TGTGCCAGCAGTCAAACTACCCCGGGTGGCGGGGGGTATACCGGGGAGCTGTTTTTT.

The rearrangement uses TRBV19 and TRBJ1-1, with 8 bases aligning to TRBD1. CDR3 length: 15 residues. V lost 7 bases and J lost 5; bases outside the gene matches: 12. The V gene's germline CDR1 is LNHDA and CDR2 SQIVND (reference sequence). The CDR3 here is CASKSAGGSGTEAFF. The CDR3 coding sequence is TGTGCCAGTAAATCGGCAGGGGGCTCGGGAACTGAAGCTTTCTTT.

The V call is TRBV14, the J call TRBJ2-7; possible D gene TRBD1, 6 bases. V lost 3 bases and J lost 3, with 12 bases in between. CDR1 and CDR2 from the germline V gene are SGHDN and FVKESK. This CDR3 comprises 14 residues. CDR3 sequence: CASSHRRGGYEQYF. For the CDR3, the DNA is TGTGCCAGCAGCCACCGGAGAGGGGGCTACGAGCAGTACTTC.

J is TRBJ2-1 and V is TRBV5-1, with D possibly matching TRBD2 (6 bases). The V end was cut by 3 bases, the J end by 7 bases, with 14 bases between. CDR3 length: 14 residues. Germline CDR1 reads SGHRS; CDR2 reads YFSETQ. The CDR3 protein is CASSYNFRGNEQFF. CDR3 in DNA: TGCGCCAGCAGCTACAACTTCCGGGGGAATGAGCAGTTCTTC.

This chain joins TRBV7-6 and TRBJ1-5; D is uncertain. From germline, CDR1 is SGHVS and CDR2 FNYEAQ. This CDR3 has 13 amino acids. V shed 0 bases and J shed 6 bases, with 6 bases lying between them. Written as DNA, the CDR3 is TGTGCCAGCAGCTTAGCCGGAGGTCAGCCCCAGCATTTT. Its translation: CASSLAGGQPQHF.

The genes are TRBV6-1 and TRBJ1-2; possibly TRBD1 for D (6 bases). The V gene lost 11 bases and the J gene lost 4 bases, with 23 bases spanning the gap. Germline V gene sequence: CDR1 MNHNS, CDR2 SASEGT. The CDR3 has 15 residues. The DNA of the CDR3 is TGTGCCGGTACCAAGGACAGCAAGTTCATCTATGGCTACACCTTC. Amino acids: CAGTKDSKFIYGYTF.

The J gene is TRBJ1-4, the V gene TRBV10-3, with unresolved D. V lost 10 bases, J lost 2 bases, and 20 bases lay in between. The CDR3 has 16 amino acids. In germline, CDR1 is ENHRY, CDR2 SYGVKD. CDR3 in amino acids: CAKSAVPRWTNEKLFF. In nucleotides, the CDR3 is TGTGCCAAATCCGCGGTGCCCCGTTGGACTAATGAAAAACTGTTTTTT.

This clone was observed a handful of times. The chain couples TRBV11-2 to TRBJ1-2; a possible D gene is TRBD1 (5 bases). The CDR3 covers 13 residues. Trimming took off 3 bases at V and 8 bases at J, with 13 bases between the two ends. CDR1 is SGHAT and CDR2 is FQNNGV in the germline V gene. CDR3 loop: CASSFRQSGGYTF. The DNA of the CDR3 is TGTGCCAGCAGCTTTAGACAGTCAGGAGGCTACACCTTC. Together with reference TRBV11-2 and TRBJ1-2, the CDR3 gives the full variable domain: EAGVAQSPRYKIIEKRQSVAFWCNPISGHATLYWYQQILGQGPKLLIQFQNNGVVDDSQLPKDRFSAERLKGVDSTLKIQPAKLEDSAVYLCASSFRQSGGYTFGSGTRLTVV.

The chain recombines TRBV4-1 with TRBJ1-5; 11 bases are shared with TRBD1. J lost 0 bases, V lost 5 bases, and 9 bases had no gene match. Germline V gives CDR1 MGHRA, CDR2 YSYEKL. The CDR3 contains 18 residues. CDR3 nucleotide sequence: TGCGCCAGCAGCTCCCGGGACAGGGGGTCCCCTAGCAATCAGCCCCAGCATTTT. This gives the protein CASSSRDRGSPSNQPQHF.

This clone turned up a few times. The gene calls are TRBV5-6 and TRBJ2-7; weak D call: TRBD2 (5 bases). Germline V gene sequence: CDR1 SGHDT, CDR2 YYEEEE. Trimming left V 4 bases short and J 0 bases short, with 11 bases between. The CDR3 spans 14 residues. CDR3 residues: CASSRGQFSYEQYF. CDR3 sequence (DNA): TGTGCCAGCAGCCGGGGTCAGTTCTCCTACGAGCAGTACTTC.

The chain carries TRBV6-1 and TRBJ1-2; TRBD1 is a possible D gene (5 bases). Trimming cost V 2 bases and J 4 bases, with 14 bases left between them. This CDR3 is 15 amino acids long. Germline-derived CDR1 and CDR2 are MNHNS and SASEGT. In DNA form, the CDR3 reads TGTGCCAGCAGTGAAACGGAGGGGCGCGGCTATGGCTACACCTTC. Its translation is CASSETEGRGYGYTF.

This clone occurred once. The rearrangement links TRBV7-9 to TRBJ1-5, with a tentative D call TRBD1 (6 bases). Germline values: CDR1 SEHNR, CDR2 FQNEAQ (reference sequence). The V and J ends lost 1 base and 7 bases respectively, with 17 bases between them. CDR3 length equals 16 residues. CDR3 coding DNA: TGTGCCAGCAGCTTAGGAGGGGGGGCGATCGCCCAGCCCCAGCATTTT. It encodes CASSLGGGAIAQPQHF.

The chain recombines TRBV6-5 with TRBJ1-2; possible D gene TRBD1, 5 bases. In germline, CDR1 is MNHEY, CDR2 SVGAGI. Trimming cost V 6 bases and J 0 bases, with 11 bases left between them. CDR3 length equals 14 residues. The CDR3 protein is CASSPGQTNYGYTF. For the CDR3, the DNA is TGTGCCAGCAGCCCCGGACAAACTAACTATGGCTACACCTTC.

A word on this clone: A junction end diverges from the germline sequence, so it may reflect a read error. CDR3 protein: CSSSLRGTEAFF. The CDR3 region has the DNA TGTTCCAGCAGCTTAAGGGGCACTGAAGCTTTCTTT. This chain links TRBV7-9 with TRBJ1-1; the D gene is possibly TRBD1 (5 bases). CDR1 is SEHNR and CDR2 is FQNEAQ in the germline V gene (reference sequence). The CDR3 loop spans 12 amino acids.

The J gene is TRBJ1-4, the V gene TRBV9; 8 nucleotides align to TRBD1. The germline gives CDR1 SGDLS, CDR2 YYNGEE. The CDR3 covers 15 residues. V lost 3 bases and J lost 4; bases outside the gene matches: 5. The CDR3 is CASSASTGVNEKLFF. CDR3 sequence (DNA): TGTGCCAGCAGCGCGTCGACAGGGGTTAATGAAAAACTGTTTTTT.

The chain employs TRBV7-2 and TRBJ1-1; no reliable D call. The CDR3 extends over 14 amino acids. Germline CDR1 reads SGHTA; CDR2 reads FQGNSA. V was pared by 4 bases and J by 1 base, with 10 bases between. The CDR3, as DNA: TGTGCCAGCAGCTCCGCTCCGGGGAACACTGAAGCTTTCTTT. Translation gives CASSSAPGNTEAFF.

In this sample, this clone turned up a few times. V is TRBV7-6 and J is TRBJ2-1; 12 bases are shared with TRBD2. CDR3 length: 15 amino acids. Germline V lookup: CDR1 SGHVS, CDR2 FNYEAQ. J lost 7 bases, V lost 5 bases, and 6 bases had no gene match. The CDR3 DNA sequence: TGTGCCAGCAGCCTCCGACTAGCGGGGGTTAATGAGCAGTTCTTC. It specifies CASSLRLAGVNEQFF.

This clone was recorded a few times. This rearrangement joins TRBV7-8 to TRBJ2-2; D possibly corresponds to TRBD2 (7 bases). Germline loops: CDR1 SGHVS, CDR2 FQNEAQ. The CDR3 has 16 amino acids. The ends were cut back, 4 bases at V and 1 base at J, with 13 bases in the middle. Here the CDR3 reads CASSWGLAENTGELFF. In nucleotides, the CDR3 is TGTGCCAGCAGCTGGGGGCTAGCGGAGAACACCGGGGAGCTGTTTTTT. The complete variable domain, with remaining parts taken from reference TRBV7-8 and TRBJ2-2, reads GAGVSQSPRYKVAKRGQDVALRCDPISGHVSLFWYQQALGQGPEFLTYFQNEAQLDKSGLPSDRFFAERPEGSVSTLKIQRTQQEDSAVYLCASSWGLAENTGELFFGEGSRLTVL.

The chain has TRBV29-1 and TRBJ2-1; TRBD2 aligns across 11 bases. Germline CDR1 SQVTM, CDR2 ANQGSEA. The CDR3 loop spans 13 amino acids. V shed 7 bases, J shed 7 bases, and the junction held 6 bases outside the gene matches. CDR3 sequence reads: CSAPTSGSNEQFF. The CDR3 bases are TGCAGCGCGCCAACTAGCGGGAGTAATGAGCAGTTCTTC.